A selection of T cell receptor beta chains follows, all from one sample in a study of blood T cells in healthy people across ages. TCRdb reprocessed the 5' RACE reads via MiXCR and lists one record per CDR3 protein. The table lists some 1.5 million distinct CDR3 sequences, roughly 30% of them singletons. Sequencing was carried out using blood. Source of these receptors: a woman younger than 45 in good health. Each CDR3 is given with its conserved first and last residue. A D gene is named only where the DNA matches it firmly. Rows give clone size only sometimes, using once, few, many, or a class for an expanded clone.

size	D	length	V	J	DNA	CDR3
few	TRBD1	15	TRBV28	TRBJ2-5	TGTGCCAGCAGTTATTGGACAGGAGGAGATGTGACCCAGTACTTC	CASSYWTGGDVTQYF
-	TRBD1	15	TRBV12-3/TRBV12-4	TRBJ1-5	TGTGCCAGCAGTTTTTCCCGGACAGGGTTTCAGCCCCAGCATTTT	CASSFSRTGFQPQHF
few	TRBD2	17	TRBV4-3	TRBJ2-3	TGCGCCAGCAGCCCCACAACTAGCGGGCCGTTCACAGATACGCAGTATTTT	CASSPTTSGPFTDTQYF
-	TRBD2	19	TRBV24-1	TRBJ2-7	TGTGCCACCAGTGACCAAGACCCCGAGACTAGCGGGAGCTCCTACGAGCAGTACTTC	CATSDQDPETSGSSYEQYF
-	-	13	TRBV6-5	TRBJ1-3	TGTGCCAGCAGTTACGGCGCTGGAAACACCATATATTTT	CASSYGAGNTIYF
few	TRBD1	14	TRBV3-1	TRBJ1-1	TGTGCCAGCAGCCAGGGACAGCCGAACACTGAAGCTTTCTTT	CASSQGQPNTEAFF
-	-	12	TRBV20-1	TRBJ1-1	TGCAGGGCTGAGGACAGGAACACTGAAGCTTTCTTT	CRAEDRNTEAFF
-	TRBD1	14	TRBV4-3	TRBJ1-3	TGCGCCAGCAGCCAAGGGGCAGGGGGGAACACCATATATTTT	CASSQGAGGNTIYF
many	-	12	TRBV3-1	TRBJ2-7	TGTGCCAGCAGCCAGGGACGGAGCGAGCAGTACTTC	CASSQGRSEQYF
-	TRBD2	16	TRBV5-6	TRBJ2-1	TGTGCCAGCAGTTCTTCTGCGGGAGGGCCTTACAATGAGCAGTTCTTC	CASSSSAGGPYNEQFF
-	-	12	TRBV5-6	TRBJ2-5	TGTGCCAGCAGCTCCAGAGCAGGGACCCAGTACTTC	CASSSRAGTQYF
-	-	13	TRBV12-3/TRBV12-4	TRBJ1-6	TGTGCCAGCAGTTTCGTCCCGGTCGTAACCCTCCACTTT	CASSFVPVVTLHF
-	-	15	TRBV6-5	TRBJ2-7	TGTGCCAGCAGTCACCAAGGGGGGAACTCCTACGAGCAGTACTTC	CASSHQGGNSYEQYF
many	-	15	TRBV7-2	TRBJ2-3	TGTGCCAGCAGCGCAGATACCTCTGGCACAGATACGCAGTATTTT	CASSADTSGTDTQYF
-	-	13	TRBV2	TRBJ1-2	TGTGCCAGCAGTCCGACGGGGCGCCGAGGCTACACCTTC	CASSPTGRRGYTF
many	-	13	TRBV12-3/TRBV12-4	TRBJ2-7	TGTGCCAGCAAACCCCGGACGGGTTTAGAGCAGTACTTC	CASKPRTGLEQYF
-	-	12	TRBV29-1	TRBJ2-3	TGCAGCGTTGAATCTTCCGCTCATACGCAGTATTTT	CSVESSAHTQYF
few	TRBD1	13	TRBV29-1	TRBJ2-3	TGCAGCGTCGGACAGGGAGCGGGAGATACGCAGTATTTT	CSVGQGAGDTQYF
many	TRBD1	14	TRBV12-3/TRBV12-4	TRBJ1-6	TGTGCCAGCAGTTTACCAGGGGGCCGTTCACCCCTCCACTTT	CASSLPGGRSPLHF
few	TRBD1	16	TRBV24-1	TRBJ2-1	TGTGCCACCAGTGCGAGCCGGGACAGGACGGGCAATGAGCAGTTCTTC	CATSASRDRTGNEQFF
many	-	12	TRBV29-1	TRBJ2-1	TGCAGCGTTGAGGGTAACTACAATGAGCAGTTCTTC	CSVEGNYNEQFF
few	-	13	TRBV5-4	TRBJ1-2	TGTGCCAGCAGCTTGGAGGCCGGAGAGGGCTACACCTTC	CASSLEAGEGYTF
many	-	14	TRBV9	TRBJ1-2	TGTGCCAGCAGCGGCAGGGGCGTAAACTATGGCTACACCTTC	CASSGRGVNYGYTF
few	-	15	TRBV2	TRBJ2-4	TGTGCCACCCTCGGGTCAACCTTTGGGGAAAACATTCAGTACTTC	CATLGSTFGENIQYF
many	-	14	TRBV6-2/TRBV6-3	TRBJ2-1	TGTGCCAGTACCGAGGGGGGGTCCTACAATGAGCAGTTCTTC	CASTEGGSYNEQFF
-	-	13	TRBV21-1	TRBJ2-1	TGTGCCAGCACCCCGGGACAGGGCAATGAGCAGTTCTTC	CASTPGQGNEQFF
few	-	12	TRBV20-1	TRBJ1-1	TGCAGTGCTAGGGCTGAGGCACGACGGGCTTTCTTT	CSARAEARRAFF
-	TRBD2	15	TRBV12-3/TRBV12-4	TRBJ2-7	TGTGCCAGCAGTTCGTCGGGGGGGAGATCCTACGAGCAGTACTTC	CASSSSGGRSYEQYF
few	-	13	TRBV12-5	TRBJ2-4	TGTGCTAGTGGTTTGGGGGGAAAAAACATTCAGTACTTC	CASGLGGKNIQYF
few	-	16	TRBV27	TRBJ1-2	TGTGCCAGCAGTCCCCGCCTAACGGTCAACCTTATTAGCTACACCTTC	CASSPRLTVNLISYTF
-	TRBD2	15	TRBV15	TRBJ2-1	TGTGCCACCAGCAGGGCTAGCGGTTCTCACAATGAGCAGTTCTTC	CATSRASGSHNEQFF
few	-	12	TRBV6-6	TRBJ1-2	TGTGCCAGCACTATGAGGAACTCGGGCTACACCTTC	CASTMRNSGYTF
-	-	15	TRBV5-6	TRBJ2-3	TGTGCCAGCAGCCGGGGGTACAGGTCGAGGGATACGCAGTATTTT	CASSRGYRSRDTQYF
few	TRBD2	16	TRBV7-3	TRBJ2-2	TGTGCCAGCAGCCCAGCCGGGACTAGCGTGTCCGGGGAGCTGTTTTTT	CASSPAGTSVSGELFF
once	-	15	TRBV12-3/TRBV12-4	TRBJ1-4	TGTGCCACCCGCGGCGGAGGGAAGTCGAATGAAAAACTGTTTTTT	CATRGGGKSNEKLFF
many	-	12	TRBV29-1	TRBJ2-1	TGCAGCGTTGAAGATATCGGTAGGGAGCAGTTCTTC	CSVEDIGREQFF
many	-	12	TRBV10-2	TRBJ2-7	TGCGCCAGCAGTGCACAGCTCTACGAGCAGTACTTC	CASSAQLYEQYF
-	TRBD2	13	TRBV28	TRBJ2-3	TGTGTCGAGGGGGTAGCGGGGGGAAATACGCAGTATTTT	CVEGVAGGNTQYF
few	-	13	TRBV18	TRBJ2-1	TGTGCCAGCTCAGGCGGACGGACTCGGGAGCAGTTCTTC	CASSGGRTREQFF
-	-	14	TRBV27	TRBJ2-7	TGTGCCAGCAGTCTGGGGGCGCGGGCCTACGAGCAGTACTTC	CASSLGARAYEQYF
-	TRBD1	15	TRBV27	TRBJ2-1	TGTGCCAGCAGTTTCCCCGGACAGGGCGGGCATGAGCAGTTCTTC	CASSFPGQGGHEQFF
many	-	13	TRBV6-5	TRBJ2-7	TGTGCCAGCAGTCAGGGACAAAACTACGAGCAGTACTTC	CASSQGQNYEQYF
-	-	13	TRBV18	TRBJ1-5	TGTGCCAGCTCACCGTCGGTTGATCAGCCCCAGCATTTT	CASSPSVDQPQHF
-	-	15	TRBV3-1	TRBJ1-2	TGTGCCAGCAACTCAAGGGTCTGGGGGAACTATGGCTACACCTTC	CASNSRVWGNYGYTF
-	TRBD2	17	TRBV6-1	TRBJ2-3	TGTGCCGGCAGTGAAGCGGGGGTTTTGGACGCCACAGATACGCAGTATTTT	CAGSEAGVLDATDTQYF
few	TRBD1	13	TRBV4-1	TRBJ1-2	TGCGCCAGCAGCGACAGGGGCCTCCATGGCTACACCTTC	CASSDRGLHGYTF
-	TRBD1	15	TRBV6-5	TRBJ1-1	TGTGCCAGCAGTTACCAGAGACAGGGTTCCACTGAAGCTTTCTTT	CASSYQRQGSTEAFF
-	TRBD2	14	TRBV5-1	TRBJ2-1	TGCGCCAGCAACAGTGGACTAGCGGGAGGTGAGCAGTTCTTC	CASNSGLAGGEQFF
-	TRBD1	11	TRBV6-6	TRBJ1-2	TGTGCCAGCGGGACAGGGATAGGCTACACCTTC	CASGTGIGYTF
-	-	15	TRBV5-1	TRBJ2-3	TGCGCCAGCAGCCTGGCACCGAGAAACACAGATACGCAGTATTTT	CASSLAPRNTDTQYF
-	-	13	TRBV25-1	TRBJ2-7	TGTGCCAGCAGTGAACCCGGACACCTCGAGCAGTACTTC	CASSEPGHLEQYF
-	-	15	TRBV5-1	TRBJ2-3	TGCGCCAGCAGCTTGGCGGAGACTAGTCCCGATACGCAGTATTTT	CASSLAETSPDTQYF
few	TRBD1	15	TRBV5-1	TRBJ1-5	TGCGCCAGCAGCTCTGGACAGGGCCACAATCAGCCCCAGCATTTT	CASSSGQGHNQPQHF